One T cell receptor beta chain is described in this entry. The antigen remains unidentified. This sample also contains other DNA sequences that code for the same CDR3. How the authors handled the data: ImmunoSEQ output held junction-only sequences without quality scores, so filtering differed. Method: immunoSEQ multiplex PCR; TCRdb's copy keeps in-frame clones and lacks some. That table furnishes V, J and clone size, whereas the DNA furnished D and trimming. Of about 520,000 clones listed, around 80% were seen once; the top ten hold 12%. The sample comes from a study of shared clonotypes between healthy human individuals. Approximately 100 million PBMCs per unsorted sample were used for genomic DNA. General observations from the study: Sequencing depth was a factor that was expected to affect clonotype sharing among donors. Tissue TCR repertoires likely differ from these blood-only repertoires.

This CDR3 region has 13 residues. CDR1 is SGHAT, CDR2 FQNNGV, per germline. The V end was cut by 3 bases, the J end by 0 bases, with 5 bases between. The sequence derives from a woman aged 40 to 49 in good health. Some clones in this sample may be carry-over from other donors' samples. The chain recombines TRBV11-2 with TRBJ1-1; D not resolved. What was sequenced was PBMCs. The CDR3: CASSLGLNTEAFF. The DNA for the CDR3 is TGTGCCAGCAGCTTGGGTCTGAACACTGAAGCTTTCTTT.